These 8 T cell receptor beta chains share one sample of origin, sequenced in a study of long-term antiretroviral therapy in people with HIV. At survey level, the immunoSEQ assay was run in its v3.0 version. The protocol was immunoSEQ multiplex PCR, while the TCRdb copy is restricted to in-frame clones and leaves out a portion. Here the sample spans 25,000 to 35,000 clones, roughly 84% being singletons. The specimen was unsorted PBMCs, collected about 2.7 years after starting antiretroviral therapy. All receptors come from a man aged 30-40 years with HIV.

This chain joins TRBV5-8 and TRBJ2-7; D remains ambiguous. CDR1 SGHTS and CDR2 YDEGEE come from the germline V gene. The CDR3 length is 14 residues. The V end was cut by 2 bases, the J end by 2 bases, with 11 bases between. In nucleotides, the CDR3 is TGTGCCAGCAGCTTTTCAAGGAATACCTACGAGCAGTACTTC. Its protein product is CASSFSRNTYEQYF.

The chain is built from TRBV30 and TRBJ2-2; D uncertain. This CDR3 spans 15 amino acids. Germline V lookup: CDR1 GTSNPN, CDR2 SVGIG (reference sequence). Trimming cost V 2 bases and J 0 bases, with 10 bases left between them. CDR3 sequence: CAWSTLVANTGELFF. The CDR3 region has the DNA TGTGCCTGGAGTACTCTAGTTGCGAACACCGGGGAGCTGTTTTTT.

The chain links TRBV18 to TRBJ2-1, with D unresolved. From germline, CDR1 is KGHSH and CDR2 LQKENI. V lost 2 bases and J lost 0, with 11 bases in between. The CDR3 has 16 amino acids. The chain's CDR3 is CASSPGLPSSYNEQFF. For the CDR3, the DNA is TGTGCCAGCTCACCAGGGTTACCGAGCTCCTACAATGAGCAGTTCTTC. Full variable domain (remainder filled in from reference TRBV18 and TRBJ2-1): NAGVMQNPRHLVRRRGQEARLRCSPMKGHSHVYWYRQLPEEGLKFMVYLQKENIIDESGMPKERFSAEFPKEGPSILRIQQVVRGDSAAYFCASSPGLPSSYNEQFFGPGTRLTVL.

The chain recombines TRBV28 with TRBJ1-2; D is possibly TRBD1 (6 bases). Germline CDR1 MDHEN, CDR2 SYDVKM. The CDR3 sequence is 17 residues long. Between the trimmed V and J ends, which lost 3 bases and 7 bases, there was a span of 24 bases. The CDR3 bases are TGTGCCAGCAGTTTGACCAGGGGCCTTAGTTCGGGGATTGGCTACACCTTC. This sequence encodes CASSLTRGLSSGIGYTF.

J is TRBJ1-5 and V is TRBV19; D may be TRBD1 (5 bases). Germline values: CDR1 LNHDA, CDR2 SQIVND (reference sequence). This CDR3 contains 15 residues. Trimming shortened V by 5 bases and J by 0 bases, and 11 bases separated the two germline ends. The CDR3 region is CASSLTGDSNQPQHF. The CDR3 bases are TGTGCCAGTAGTCTTACGGGGGATAGCAATCAGCCCCAGCATTTT.

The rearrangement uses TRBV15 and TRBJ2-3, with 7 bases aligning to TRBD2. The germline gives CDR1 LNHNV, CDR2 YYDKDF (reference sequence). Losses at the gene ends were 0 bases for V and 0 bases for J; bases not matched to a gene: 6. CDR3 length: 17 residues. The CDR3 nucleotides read TGTGCCACCAGCAGAGATTTCCGCGGGAGTAGCACAGATACGCAGTATTTT. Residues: CATSRDFRGSSTDTQYF.

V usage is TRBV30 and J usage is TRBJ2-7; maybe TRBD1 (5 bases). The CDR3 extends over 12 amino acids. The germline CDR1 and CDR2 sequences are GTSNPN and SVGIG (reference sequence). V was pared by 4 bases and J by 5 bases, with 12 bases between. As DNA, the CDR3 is TGTGCCTGGAACCATGCAGGGAACGAGCAGTACTTC. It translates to CAWNHAGNEQYF.

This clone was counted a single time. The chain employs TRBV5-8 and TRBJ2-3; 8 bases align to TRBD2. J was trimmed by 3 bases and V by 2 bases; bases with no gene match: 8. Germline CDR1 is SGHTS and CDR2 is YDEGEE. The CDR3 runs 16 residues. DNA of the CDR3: TGTGCCAGCAGCTTCCACCCCATAGCGGGAACAGATACGCAGTATTTT. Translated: CASSFHPIAGTDTQYF.